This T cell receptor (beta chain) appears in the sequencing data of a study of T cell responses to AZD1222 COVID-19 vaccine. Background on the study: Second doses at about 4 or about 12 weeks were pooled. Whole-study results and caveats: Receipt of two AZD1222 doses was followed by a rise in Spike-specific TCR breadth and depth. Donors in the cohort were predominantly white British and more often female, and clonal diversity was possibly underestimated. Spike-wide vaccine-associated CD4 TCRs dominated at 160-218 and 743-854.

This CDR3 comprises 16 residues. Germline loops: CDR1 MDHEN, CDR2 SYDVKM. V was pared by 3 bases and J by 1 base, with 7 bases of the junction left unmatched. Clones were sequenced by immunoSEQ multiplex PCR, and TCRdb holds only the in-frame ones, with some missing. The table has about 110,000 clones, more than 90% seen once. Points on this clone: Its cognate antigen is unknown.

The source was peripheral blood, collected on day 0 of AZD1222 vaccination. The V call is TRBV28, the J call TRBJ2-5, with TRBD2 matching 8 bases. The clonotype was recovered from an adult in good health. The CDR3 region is CASSFKRERGQETQYF. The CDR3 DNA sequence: TGTGCCAGCAGTTTTAAGCGGGAGAGGGGCCAAGAGACCCAGTACTTC.